A single sample is the source of the 31 T cell receptor beta chains below, sequenced in a study of blood T cell repertoires in COVID-19. The table came from immunoSEQ multiplex PCR; TCRdb's copy has only in-frame clones and leaves some out. The table shows fewer than 400,000 clones, with about nine tenths occurring only once. The sequencing input was PBMCs or T cells enriched from blood (not recorded which). Receptors were obtained from a woman aged 25 to 39 who had recovered from COVID-19.

This clone was detected once. The rearrangement joins TRBV9 to TRBJ2-2; D unresolved. With 0 bases removed from V and 1 base from J, the gap between germline ends came to 16 bases. The CDR3 consists of 18 residues. Germline lookup yields CDR1 SGDLS and CDR2 YYNGEE. Written as DNA, the CDR3 is TGTGCCAGCAGCGTAGTTTCTTCGCGTACCCTGAACACCGGGGAGCTGTTTTTT. Protein product: CASSVVSSRTLNTGELFF.

The chain links TRBV19 to TRBJ1-1; D unresolved. Trimming cost V 4 bases and J 8 bases, with 8 bases left between them. The CDR3 sequence is 11 residues long. Looked up from germline, CDR1 is LNHDA and CDR2 is SQIVND (reference sequence). The CDR3 reads CASSNAREAFF. The CDR3 DNA sequence: TGTGCCAGTAGTAACGCGCGGGAAGCTTTCTTT.

This chain connects TRBV16 to TRBJ2-7; D is unclear. V lost 1 base and J lost 2, with 15 bases in between. Looked up from germline, CDR1 is KGHSY and CDR2 is FQNENV. The CDR3 is 16 residues long. This chain's CDR3 is CASSQYGTKRPYEQYF. The DNA for the CDR3 is TGTGCCAGCAGCCAATACGGAACTAAGCGCCCCTACGAGCAGTACTTC.

CDR3 sequence reads: CAIRESGGAPDTQYF. Here the CDR3 DNA reads TGTGCCATCAGAGAAAGCGGGGGGGCCCCAGATACGCAGTATTTT. The chain employs TRBV10-3 and TRBJ2-3; 10 bases match TRBD2. The V segment lost 6 bases and the J segment 4 bases; nucleotides outside the gene matches: 7. The CDR3 contains 15 residues. Germline lookup yields CDR1 ENHRY and CDR2 SYGVKD.

The chain joins TRBV7-2 to TRBJ2-4; 7 nucleotides line up with TRBD2. V lost 4 bases, J lost 7 bases, and 4 bases stayed unmatched. The CDR3 contains 13 residues. Germline loops: CDR1 SGHTA, CDR2 FQGNSA. As DNA, the CDR3 is TGTGCCAGCAGCTCGGGACTAACGAACATTCAGTACTTC. Residues: CASSSGLTNIQYF.

The chain employs TRBV6-1 and TRBJ2-7; 7 bases align to TRBD1. CDR1 is MNHNS and CDR2 is SASEGT in the germline V gene. The CDR3 is 15 amino acids. The trim removed 0 bases at V and 4 bases at J, leaving 6 bases unmatched. Written as DNA, the CDR3 is TGTGCCAGCAGTGAAGCGACAGGGTGGATTTACGAGCAGTACTTC. Protein: CASSEATGWIYEQYF.

The chain employs TRBV2 and TRBJ1-3, with 7 bases aligning to TRBD1. CDR3 length: 14 residues. Trimming at V came to 9 bases and at J to 2 bases, leaving 7 bases not matched to a gene. The germline gives CDR1 SNHLY, CDR2 FYNNEI. CDR3 sequence (DNA): TGTGCCAGTCACAGGGGTTCCCCTGGAAACACCATATATTTT. Translating it yields CASHRGSPGNTIYF.

CDR3 residues: CASGEKGVKGTDTQYF. As DNA, the CDR3 is TGTGCCAGCGGGGAAAAAGGGGTGAAGGGCACAGATACGCAGTATTTT. The V call is TRBV27, the J call TRBJ2-3; D might be TRBD1 (5 bases). The CDR3 sequence is 16 residues long. Germline V gene data show CDR1 as MNHEY and CDR2 as SMNVEV (reference sequence). Between the trimmed V and J ends, which lost 8 bases and 1 base, there was a span of 19 bases.

The chain has TRBV7-9 and TRBJ2-7; 12 nucleotides line up with TRBD1. Per germline, CDR1 SEHNR and CDR2 FQNEAQ (reference sequence). The CDR3 spans 16 residues. Germline trimming cut 5 bases from V and 4 bases from J; bases unmatched to any gene: 9. Written as DNA, the CDR3 is TGTGCCAGCAGCGACGGGACAGGGGGCCCTGAATACGAGCAGTACTTC. It translates to CASSDGTGGPEYEQYF.

This sequence joins TRBV3-1 (or the pseudogene TRBV3-2) and TRBJ2-1, with 11 bases lining up with TRBD2. V shed 2 bases, J shed 12 bases, and the junction held 6 bases outside the gene matches. CDR1 is LGHDT, CDR2 YNNKEL, per germline (reference sequence). This CDR3 comprises 14 residues. The CDR3, as DNA: TGTGCCAGCAGCCAACCGGAGGGGACTAGCGGGCAGTTCTTC. Translating it yields CASSQPEGTSGQFF.

The chain uses TRBV30 and TRBJ2-7; D gene ambiguous. Trimming left V 4 bases short and J 0 bases short, with 19 bases between. Germline assignment: CDR1 GTSNPN and CDR2 SVGIG (reference sequence). CDR3 length: 16 residues. CDR3 bases: TGTGCCTGGACCCGCCGGGTTGGAATAAGCTCCTACGAGCAGTACTTC. It codes for CAWTRRVGISSYEQYF.

This chain links TRBV4-1 with TRBJ2-6; 12 bases are a match to TRBD1. The J segment lost 1 base and the V segment lost 1 base, leaving 11 bases of the junction unmatched. The CDR3 spans 21 residues. Germline CDR1 reads MGHRA; CDR2 reads YSYEKL. The CDR3 protein is CASSQAGLGQGASSGANVLTF. The CDR3 DNA is TGCGCCAGCAGCCAAGCGGGGTTGGGACAGGGGGCCTCATCTGGGGCCAACGTCCTGACTTTC.

The chain is built from TRBV19 and TRBJ2-5; 7 nucleotides line up with TRBD2. Germline lookup yields CDR1 LNHDA and CDR2 SQIVND (reference sequence). The CDR3 has 14 amino acids. V lost 3 bases, J lost 3 bases, and 4 bases stayed unmatched. CDR3 amino acids: CASSIVLAEETQYF. DNA of the CDR3: TGTGCCAGTAGTATCGTTCTAGCGGAAGAGACCCAGTACTTC.

This rearrangement joins TRBV18 to TRBJ2-1; a weak D match, TRBD1 (6 bases). The V gene's germline CDR1 is KGHSH and CDR2 LQKENI. V was shortened by 4 bases and J by 2 bases, with 6 bases between the two germline ends. The length of the CDR3 is 13 residues. CDR3: CASSRTAYNEQFF. Written as DNA, the CDR3 is TGTGCCAGCTCACGGACAGCCTACAATGAGCAGTTCTTC.

The chain combines TRBV19 with TRBJ1-2, with D unclear. Germline CDR1 is LNHDA and CDR2 is SQIVND (reference sequence). The CDR3 covers 15 residues. The V end lost 1 base, the J end lost 4 bases, and 13 bases lay between the germline ends. The CDR3 bases are TGTGCCAGTAGTATAGGCCACCGAGAATTCTATGGCTACACCTTC. Protein: CASSIGHREFYGYTF.

This sequence joins TRBV6-6 and TRBJ1-6, with D tentatively TRBD1 (6 bases). Trimming pared 5 bases from V and 7 bases from J, leaving 18 bases between. This CDR3 has 16 amino acids. CDR1 is MNHNY and CDR2 is SVGAGI in the germline V gene (reference sequence). The DNA for the CDR3 is TGTGCCAGCAGTCAACCAAGGACAGTGGGCAATTCACCCCTCCACTTT. Its protein is CASSQPRTVGNSPLHF.

The rearrangement uses TRBV5-1 and TRBJ2-1; maybe TRBD2 (6 bases). The CDR3 is 15 residues long. V was clipped by 2 bases and J by 4 bases, with 13 bases between them. CDR1 is SGHRS and CDR2 is YFSETQ in the germline V gene. The CDR3 DNA follows: TGCGCCAGCAGCTTCACGCTAGCGCAATACAATGAGCAGTTCTTC. It codes for CASSFTLAQYNEQFF.

This clone showed up just a few times. The CDR3 protein is CASSLGTGGTGELFF. For the CDR3, the DNA is TGTGCCAGCTCACTTGGGACAGGGGGCACCGGGGAGCTGTTTTTT. The rearrangement uses TRBV18 and TRBJ2-2; TRBD1 matches 11 bases. This CDR3 comprises 15 residues. Germline assignment: CDR1 KGHSH and CDR2 LQKENI. The trim removed 4 bases at V and 4 bases at J, leaving 2 bases unmatched.

This clone has only one observation. J is TRBJ1-6 and V is TRBV30; 11 nucleotides match TRBD1. V was clipped by 1 base and J by 8 bases; unmatched bases: 1. The CDR3 length is 14 residues. Germline values: CDR1 GTSNPN, CDR2 SVGIG (reference sequence). CDR3 loop: CAWSAGQGDSPLHF. The CDR3 DNA reads TGTGCCTGGAGTGCGGGACAGGGGGATTCACCCCTCCACTTT. Full variable domain (rest looked up from reference TRBV30 and TRBJ1-6): SQTIHQWPATLVQPVGSPLSLECTVEGTSNPNLYWYRQAAGRGLQLLFYSVGIGQISSEVPQNLSASRPQDRQFILSSKKLLLSDSGFYLCAWSAGQGDSPLHFGNGTRLTVT.

In regard to this clone: One junction end disagrees with the germline gene, perhaps due to a read error. The chain recombines TRBV19 with TRBJ1-5; D unresolved. Germline CDR1 reads LNHDA; CDR2 reads SQIVND (reference sequence). This CDR3 region has 12 residues. The CDR3 is CASSISDQPQHF. CDR3 nucleotides: TGTGCCAGTAGTATTAGCGATCAGCCCCAGCATTTT.

Details on this clone: Other nucleotide sequences in the sample specify the same CDR3. V is TRBV12-3 or TRBV12-4 and J is TRBJ1-5; D perhaps matches TRBD1 (6 bases). The length of the CDR3 is 13 residues. Trimming left V 5 bases short and J 6 bases short, with 11 bases between. The CDR3 protein is CASSLQGTQPQHF. The DNA of the CDR3 is TGTGCCAGCAGTCTACAGGGTACTCAGCCCCAGCATTTT.

The V gene is TRBV13, the J gene TRBJ2-5; 7 bases are a match to TRBD2. Trimming removed 5 bases from V and 2 bases from J; junction bases left unmatched: 5. CDR3 length: 14 amino acids. The germline gives CDR1 PRHDT, CDR2 FYEKMQ (reference sequence). CDR3 amino acids: CASSPRTSQETQYF. CDR3 coding DNA: TGTGCCAGCAGCCCAAGGACTAGTCAAGAGACCCAGTACTTC.

The chain is built from TRBV28 and TRBJ1-5, with TRBD1 as a possible D gene (5 bases). In germline, CDR1 is MDHEN, CDR2 SYDVKM. Trimming cost V 2 bases and J 2 bases, with 13 bases left between them. The CDR3 extends over 16 amino acids. In nucleotides, the CDR3 is TGTGCCAGCAGTTTAAGGGCAGGGTCGGGCAATCAGCCCCAGCATTTT. It specifies CASSLRAGSGNQPQHF.

V is TRBV27 and J is TRBJ1-6, with 7 nucleotides matching TRBD1. CDR1 is MNHEY, CDR2 SMNVEV, per germline (reference sequence). The CDR3 totals 15 residues. After removal of 6 bases from V and 9 bases from J, the junction contained 11 bases not matched to a gene. The CDR3 region has the DNA TGTGCCAGCAGCAGCCAGACAGGGTGGGTTTCACCCCTCCACTTT. Encoded protein: CASSSQTGWVSPLHF.

V usage is TRBV24-1 and J usage is TRBJ1-2, with a possible D match to TRBD1 (6 bases). The V gene's germline CDR1 is KGHDR and CDR2 SFDVKD. V was trimmed by 8 bases and J by 4 bases, leaving 13 bases between them. This CDR3 region has 13 residues. The CDR3 DNA follows: TGTGCCACCACAGGGGTAGGTGGCTATGGCTACACCTTC. Its protein product is CATTGVGGYGYTF.

V usage is TRBV29-1 and J usage is TRBJ1-6; D ambiguous. This CDR3 has 13 amino acids. Germline V CDR1 and CDR2: SQVTM, ANQGSEA. Trimming took off 4 bases at V and 8 bases at J, with 12 bases between the two ends. CDR3 nucleotide sequence: TGCAGCGTTGGGGAGTTCCGGGATTCACCCCTCCACTTT. Amino acid sequence: CSVGEFRDSPLHF. The full variable domain, completed using reference TRBV29-1 and TRBJ1-6, is SAVISQKPSRDICQRGTSLTIQCQVDSQVTMMFWYRQQPGQSLTLIATANQGSEATYESGFVIDKFPISRPNLTFSTLTVSNMSPEDSSIYLCSVGEFRDSPLHFGNGTRLTVT.

V usage is TRBV10-3 and J usage is TRBJ1-2, with a weak D call TRBD1 (6 bases). The CDR3 extends over 17 amino acids. V was trimmed by 0 bases and J by 6 bases, leaving 20 bases between them. The germline V gene has CDR1 ENHRY and CDR2 SYGVKD. CDR3 bases: TGTGCCATCAGTGAGTCGACGGCCAGGGGAAATCTAAATGGCTACACCTTC. It encodes CAISESTARGNLNGYTF.

This chain links TRBV6-4 with TRBJ2-7; the match to TRBD1 covers 9 bases. The CDR3 covers 13 residues. The J segment lost 3 bases and the V segment lost 6 bases, leaving 3 bases of the junction unmatched. The V gene's germline CDR1 is MRHNA and CDR2 SNTAGT. In DNA form, the CDR3 reads TGTGCCAGCAGGTCGGGACAGGGCTACGAGCAGTACTTC. The encoded protein is CASRSGQGYEQYF.

The rearrangement links TRBV5-1 to TRBJ2-7; D is possibly TRBD1 (6 bases). The CDR3 totals 14 residues. V lost 2 bases and J lost 7, with 16 bases in between. Germline V gene data show CDR1 as SGHRS and CDR2 as YFSETQ. The CDR3 DNA reads as TGCGCCAGCAGCTTACCGGGACCTCAGGGGGAGCAGTACTTC. The encoded protein is CASSLPGPQGEQYF.

The chain couples TRBV3-1 (or the pseudogene TRBV3-2) to TRBJ2-7; TRBD2 aligns across 13 bases. The CDR3 consists of 17 residues. Germline V gene lookup returns CDR1 LGHDT and CDR2 YNNKEL (reference sequence). The V segment lost 4 bases and the J segment 2 bases; nucleotides outside the gene matches: 8. CDR3 residues: CASSPYGTSGIPYEQYF. The DNA for the CDR3 is TGTGCCAGCAGCCCCTACGGGACTAGCGGGATCCCCTACGAGCAGTACTTC.

The rearrangement joins TRBV19 to TRBJ1-5; TRBD1 aligns across 7 bases. The CDR3 is 16 amino acids. The V and J ends lost 3 bases and 1 base, in that order; junction bases with no gene match: 6. Germline V gene sequence: CDR1 LNHDA, CDR2 SQIVND (reference sequence). CDR3 coding DNA: TGTGCCAGTAGTATCCGAGGGGGCTCGAGCAATCAGCCCCAGCATTTT. This codes for CASSIRGGSSNQPQHF.